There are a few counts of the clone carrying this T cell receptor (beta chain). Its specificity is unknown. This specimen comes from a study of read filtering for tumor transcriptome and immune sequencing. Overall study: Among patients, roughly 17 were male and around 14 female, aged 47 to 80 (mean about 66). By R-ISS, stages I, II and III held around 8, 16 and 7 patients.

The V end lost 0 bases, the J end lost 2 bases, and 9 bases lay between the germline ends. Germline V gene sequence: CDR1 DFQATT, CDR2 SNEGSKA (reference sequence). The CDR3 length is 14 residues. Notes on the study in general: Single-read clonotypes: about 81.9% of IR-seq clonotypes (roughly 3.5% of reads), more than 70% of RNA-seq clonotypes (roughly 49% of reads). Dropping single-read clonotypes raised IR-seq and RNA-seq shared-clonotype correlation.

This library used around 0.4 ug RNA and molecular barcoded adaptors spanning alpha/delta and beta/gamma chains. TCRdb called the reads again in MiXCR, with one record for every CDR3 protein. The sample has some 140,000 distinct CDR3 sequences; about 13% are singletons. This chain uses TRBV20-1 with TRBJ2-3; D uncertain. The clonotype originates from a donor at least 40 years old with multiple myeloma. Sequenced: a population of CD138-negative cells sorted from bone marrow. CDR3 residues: CSARDWRHTDTQYF. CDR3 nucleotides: TGCAGTGCTAGAGATTGGCGGCACACAGATACGCAGTATTTT.